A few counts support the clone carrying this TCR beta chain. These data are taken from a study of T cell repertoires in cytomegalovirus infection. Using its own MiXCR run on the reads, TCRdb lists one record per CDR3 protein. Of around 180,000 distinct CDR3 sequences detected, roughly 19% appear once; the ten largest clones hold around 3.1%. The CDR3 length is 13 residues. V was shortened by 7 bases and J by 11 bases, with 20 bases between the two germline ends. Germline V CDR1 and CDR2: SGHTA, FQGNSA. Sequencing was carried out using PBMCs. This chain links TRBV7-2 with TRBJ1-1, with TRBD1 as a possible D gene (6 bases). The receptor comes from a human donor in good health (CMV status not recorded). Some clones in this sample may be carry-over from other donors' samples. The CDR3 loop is CASKFDTTGRAFF. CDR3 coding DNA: TGTGCCAGCAAGTTCGATACTACAGGGAGGGCTTTCTTT.